These 12 T cell receptor beta chains were all obtained from the same sample, sequenced in a study of blood T cell repertoires in COVID-19. Profiling relied on immunoSEQ multiplex PCR, and the TCRdb table lists in-frame clones only, not all of them. Counted here are roughly 250,000 clones, more than 70% occurring once; the ten biggest clones make up roughly 1.2%. The source material was PBMCs or T cells enriched from blood (not recorded which). Every receptor here comes from a woman aged 40 to 50 with acute COVID-19.

The V call is TRBV27, the J call TRBJ1-2; no clear D gene. The CDR3 totals 12 residues. Trimming pared 5 bases from V and 0 bases from J, leaving 4 bases between. Germline V lookup: CDR1 MNHEY, CDR2 SMNVEV (reference sequence). The chain's CDR3 is CASSHTNYGYTF. The DNA for the CDR3 is TGTGCCAGCAGTCACACTAACTATGGCTACACCTTC.

V usage is TRBV5-1 and J usage is TRBJ2-2, with 8 positions matching TRBD2. This CDR3 comprises 15 residues. Germline lookup yields CDR1 SGHRS and CDR2 YFSETQ. V was clipped by 4 bases and J by 2 bases; unmatched bases: 4. The CDR3 DNA sequence: TGCGCCAGCAGCCTACTAGCGGCAAACACCGGGGAGCTGTTTTTT. Encoded protein: CASSLLAANTGELFF.

The CDR3 region is CASSDPDRAYEQYF. The CDR3 coding sequence is TGTGCCAGCAGTGACCCGGACAGGGCCTACGAGCAGTACTTC. V and J are TRBV6-1 and TRBJ2-7, with TRBD1 matching over 8 bases. Trimming cost V 3 bases and J 2 bases; bases outside gene matches: 3. The germline CDR1 and CDR2 sequences are MNHNS and SASEGT. The length of the CDR3 is 14 residues.

CDR3 in DNA: TGTGCCAGCAGCTCCGTAGGAGGGAGTTTATACAATGAGCAGTTCTTC. This sequence encodes CASSSVGGSLYNEQFF. The rearrangement uses TRBV7-3 and TRBJ2-1; D is perhaps TRBD2 (6 bases). CDR1 is SGHTA and CDR2 is FQGTGA in the germline V gene. The CDR3 runs to 16 residues. V was shortened by 4 bases and J by 4 bases, with 17 bases between the two germline ends. Together with reference TRBV7-3 and TRBJ2-1, the CDR3 gives the full variable domain: GAGVSQTPSNKVTEKGKYVELRCDPISGHTALYWYRQSLGQGPEFLIYFQGTGAADDSGLPNDRFFAVRPEGSVSTLKIQRTERGDSAVYLCASSSVGGSLYNEQFFGPGTRLTVL.

This clone was observed a few times. The rearrangement joins TRBV11-1 to TRBJ2-7, with unresolved D. Germline V lookup: CDR1 SGHAT, CDR2 FQDESV (reference sequence). The V and J ends lost 0 bases and 4 bases respectively, with 13 bases between them. CDR3 length equals 15 residues. The CDR3, as DNA: TGTGCCAGCAGCTTAGCGGGCAGCACCCCGTACGAGCAGTACTTC. The encoded protein is CASSLAGSTPYEQYF.

The chain carries TRBV2 and TRBJ1-5; TRBD1 matches at 7 bases. The CDR3 totals 15 residues. Germline V gene lookup returns CDR1 SNHLY and CDR2 FYNNEI. The J segment lost 5 bases and the V segment lost 6 bases, leaving 10 bases of the junction unmatched. The DNA for the CDR3 is TGTGCCAGCAGAGGGGCACAGGGGAATTATCAGCCCCAGCATTTT. Translated: CASRGAQGNYQPQHF. Supplemented by reference TRBV2 and TRBJ1-5, the full variable domain reads EPEVTQTPSHQVTQMGQEVILRCVPISNHLYFYWYRQILGQKVEFLVSFYNNEISEKSEIFDDQFSVERPDGSNFTLKIRSTKLEDSAMYFCASRGAQGNYQPQHFGDGTRLSIL.

This clone has just a few counts. This chain uses TRBV5-1 with TRBJ2-7; TRBD2 might be the D (5 bases). CDR1 is SGHRS, CDR2 YFSETQ, per germline. This CDR3 contains 14 residues. V was shortened by 0 bases and J by 2 bases, with 9 bases between the two germline ends. For the CDR3, the DNA is TGCGCCAGCAGCTTGGGACGGGAAACCTACGAGCAGTACTTC. It translates to CASSLGRETYEQYF.

The CDR3: CASQRNGYTF. The CDR3 DNA is TGCGCCAGCCAGAGGAACGGCTACACCTTC. The J gene is TRBJ1-2, the V gene TRBV23-1, with unresolved D. TRBV23-1 is given ORF status, its function remaining uncertain. This CDR3 region has 10 residues. V lost 8 bases, J lost 8 bases, and 9 bases lay in between.

This chain connects TRBV19 to TRBJ2-5; 7 bases are shared with TRBD1. Looked up from germline, CDR1 is LNHDA and CDR2 is SQIVND (reference sequence). V dropped 4 bases and J dropped 2; count of bases not matched to a gene: 13. This CDR3 is built from 17 residues. The CDR3 coding sequence is TGTGCCAGTAGTAAAAGACGCTTGACAGGGTGGCAAGAGACCCAGTACTTC. Amino acid sequence: CASSKRRLTGWQETQYF. The full variable domain, in which reference TRBV19 and TRBJ2-5 provide the parts outside the CDR3, is DGGITQSPKYLFRKEGQNVTLSCEQNLNHDAMYWYRQDPGQGLRLIYYSQIVNDFQKGDIAEGYSVSREKKESFPLTVTSAQKNPTAFYLCASSKRRLTGWQETQYFGPGTRLLVL.

This clone was picked up one time. The rearrangement links TRBV5-1 to TRBJ1-1, with unresolved D. CDR1 is SGHRS, CDR2 YFSETQ, per germline. The germline V and J ends were trimmed by 0 bases and 7 bases, with 10 bases remaining between them. This CDR3 contains 13 residues. The CDR3 sequence is CASSLAPGNEAFF. DNA of the CDR3: TGCGCCAGCAGCTTGGCGCCGGGAAATGAAGCTTTCTTT.

V usage is TRBV28 and J usage is TRBJ2-7; TRBD2 matches at 9 bases. Germline lookup yields CDR1 MDHEN and CDR2 SYDVKM. V dropped 4 bases and J dropped 3; count of bases not matched to a gene: 13. CDR3 length: 17 amino acids. Here the CDR3 DNA reads TGTGCCAGCAGTTCCCGAGTGGGTAGCGGGAGTGGCTACGAGCAGTACTTC. Its translation: CASSSRVGSGSGYEQYF.

The chain carries TRBV19 and TRBJ1-1, with D uncertain. The CDR3 has 16 residues. CDR1 and CDR2 from the germline V gene are LNHDA and SQIVND (reference sequence). Trimming removed 0 bases from V and 1 base from J, with 12 bases in between. Here the CDR3 reads CASSIDRGWGNTEAFF. CDR3 bases: TGTGCCAGTAGTATAGATCGGGGTTGGGGGAACACTGAAGCTTTCTTT.